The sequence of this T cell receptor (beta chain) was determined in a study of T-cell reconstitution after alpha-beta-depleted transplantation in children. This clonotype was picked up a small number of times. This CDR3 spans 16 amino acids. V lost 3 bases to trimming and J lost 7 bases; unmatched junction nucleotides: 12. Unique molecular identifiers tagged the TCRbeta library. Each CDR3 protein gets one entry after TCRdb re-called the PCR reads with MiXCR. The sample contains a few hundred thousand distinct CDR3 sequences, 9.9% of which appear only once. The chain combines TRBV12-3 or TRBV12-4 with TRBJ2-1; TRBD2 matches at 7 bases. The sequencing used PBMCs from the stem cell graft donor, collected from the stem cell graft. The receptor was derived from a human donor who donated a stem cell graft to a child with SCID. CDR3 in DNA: TGTGCCAGCAGTTTTCTTATCCGGCCTAGCGGTAATGAGCAGTTCTTC. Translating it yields CASSFLIRPSGNEQFF.